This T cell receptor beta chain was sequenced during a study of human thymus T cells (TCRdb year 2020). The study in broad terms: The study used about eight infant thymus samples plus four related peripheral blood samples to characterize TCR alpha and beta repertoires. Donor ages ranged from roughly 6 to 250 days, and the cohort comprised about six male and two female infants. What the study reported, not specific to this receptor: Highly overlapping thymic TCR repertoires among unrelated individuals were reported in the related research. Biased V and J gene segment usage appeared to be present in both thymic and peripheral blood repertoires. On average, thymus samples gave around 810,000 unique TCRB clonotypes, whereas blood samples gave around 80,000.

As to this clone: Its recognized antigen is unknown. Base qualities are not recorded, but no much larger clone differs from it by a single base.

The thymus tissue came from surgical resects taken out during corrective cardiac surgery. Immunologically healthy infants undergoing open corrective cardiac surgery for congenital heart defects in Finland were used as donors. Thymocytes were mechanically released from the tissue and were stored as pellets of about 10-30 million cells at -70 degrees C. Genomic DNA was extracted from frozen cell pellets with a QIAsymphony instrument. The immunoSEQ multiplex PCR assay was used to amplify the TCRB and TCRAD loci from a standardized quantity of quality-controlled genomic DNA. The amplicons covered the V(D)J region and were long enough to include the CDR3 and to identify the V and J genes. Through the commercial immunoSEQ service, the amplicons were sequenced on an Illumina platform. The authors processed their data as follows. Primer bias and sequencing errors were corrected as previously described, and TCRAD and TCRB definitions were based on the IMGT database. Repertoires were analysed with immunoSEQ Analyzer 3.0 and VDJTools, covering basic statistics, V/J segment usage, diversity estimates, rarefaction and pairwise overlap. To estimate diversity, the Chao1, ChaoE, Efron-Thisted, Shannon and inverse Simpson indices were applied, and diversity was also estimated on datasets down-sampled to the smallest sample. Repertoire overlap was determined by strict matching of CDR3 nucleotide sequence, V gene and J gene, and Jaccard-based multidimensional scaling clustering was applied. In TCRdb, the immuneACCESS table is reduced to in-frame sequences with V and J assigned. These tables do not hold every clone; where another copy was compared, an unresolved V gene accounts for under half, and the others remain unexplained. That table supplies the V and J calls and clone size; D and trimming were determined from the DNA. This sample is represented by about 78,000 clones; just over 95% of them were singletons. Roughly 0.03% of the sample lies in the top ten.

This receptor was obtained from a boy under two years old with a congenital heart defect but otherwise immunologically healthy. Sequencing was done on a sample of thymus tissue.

The nucleotide sequence reads TGCGCCAGCAGCTTGGCAGCAGCCTACGAGCAGTACTTC. The encoded protein is CASSLAAAYEQYF. Recombination joined TRBV5-1 with TRBJ2-5, with the identity of the D gene unclear. The J call may be faulty, since TRBJ2-7 better matches the DNA end. Via the germline V gene, CDR1 is SGHRS and CDR2 YFSETQ. Including the terminal cysteine and phenylalanine, the CDR3 comprises 13 residues. This entry keeps only the CDR3 DNA: 39 bases, framed from base 1.